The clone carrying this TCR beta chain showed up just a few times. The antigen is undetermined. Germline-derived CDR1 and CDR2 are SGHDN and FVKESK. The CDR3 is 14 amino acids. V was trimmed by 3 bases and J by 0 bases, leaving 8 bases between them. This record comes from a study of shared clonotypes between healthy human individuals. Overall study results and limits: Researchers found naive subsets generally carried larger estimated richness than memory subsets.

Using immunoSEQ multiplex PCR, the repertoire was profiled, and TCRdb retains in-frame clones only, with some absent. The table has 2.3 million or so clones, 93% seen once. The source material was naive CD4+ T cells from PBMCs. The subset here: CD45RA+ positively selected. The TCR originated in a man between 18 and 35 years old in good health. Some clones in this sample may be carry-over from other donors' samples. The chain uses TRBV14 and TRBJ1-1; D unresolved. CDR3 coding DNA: TGTGCCAGCAGCCACAGAGTCATGAACACTGAAGCTTTCTTT. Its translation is CASSHRVMNTEAFF.